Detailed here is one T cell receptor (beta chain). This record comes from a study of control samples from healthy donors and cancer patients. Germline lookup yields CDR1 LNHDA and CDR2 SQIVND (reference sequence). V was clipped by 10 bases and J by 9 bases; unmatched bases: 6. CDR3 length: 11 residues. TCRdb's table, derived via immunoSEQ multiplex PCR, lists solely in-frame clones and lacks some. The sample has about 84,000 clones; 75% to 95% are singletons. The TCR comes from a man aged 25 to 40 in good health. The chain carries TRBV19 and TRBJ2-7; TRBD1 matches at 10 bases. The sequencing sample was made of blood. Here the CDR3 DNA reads TGTGCCACCCGACAGGGGGCAGGGCAGTACTTC. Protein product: CATRQGAGQYF.